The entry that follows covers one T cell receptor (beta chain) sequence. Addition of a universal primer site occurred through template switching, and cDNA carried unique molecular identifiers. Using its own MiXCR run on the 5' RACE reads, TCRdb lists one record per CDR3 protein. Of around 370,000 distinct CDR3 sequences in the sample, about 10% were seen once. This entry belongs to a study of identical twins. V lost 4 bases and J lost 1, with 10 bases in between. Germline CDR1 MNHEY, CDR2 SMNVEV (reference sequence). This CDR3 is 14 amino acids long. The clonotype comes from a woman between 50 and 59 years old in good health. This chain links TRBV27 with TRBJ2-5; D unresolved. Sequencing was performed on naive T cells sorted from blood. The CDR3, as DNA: TGTGCCAGCAGTTCCCGACCAAGCCAAGAGACCCAGTACTTC. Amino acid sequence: CASSSRPSQETQYF.